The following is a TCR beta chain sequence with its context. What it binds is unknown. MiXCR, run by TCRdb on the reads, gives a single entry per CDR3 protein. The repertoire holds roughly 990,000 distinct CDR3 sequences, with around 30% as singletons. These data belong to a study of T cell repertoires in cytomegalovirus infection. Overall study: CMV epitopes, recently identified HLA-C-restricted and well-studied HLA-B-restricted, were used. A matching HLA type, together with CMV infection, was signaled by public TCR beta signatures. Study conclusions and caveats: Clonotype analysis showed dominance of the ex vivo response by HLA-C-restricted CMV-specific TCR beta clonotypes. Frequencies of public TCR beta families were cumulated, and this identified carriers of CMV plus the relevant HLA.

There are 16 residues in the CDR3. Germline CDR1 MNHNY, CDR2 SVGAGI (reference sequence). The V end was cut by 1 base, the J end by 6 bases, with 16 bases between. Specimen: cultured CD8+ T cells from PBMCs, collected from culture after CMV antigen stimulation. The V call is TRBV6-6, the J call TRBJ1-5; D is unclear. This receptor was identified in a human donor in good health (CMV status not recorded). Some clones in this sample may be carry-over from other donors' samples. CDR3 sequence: CASSYWVDGRSQPQHF. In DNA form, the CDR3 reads TGTGCCAGCAGTTACTGGGTGGATGGGAGAAGTCAGCCCCAGCATTTT.